The entry below gives a single TCR beta chain sequence along with its context. The data were obtained in a study of blood T cell repertoires in COVID-19. Repertoires were generated with immunoSEQ multiplex PCR, while TCRdb's copy carries only in-frame clones and drops some. In the table there are roughly 190,000 clones, over 75% of which are singletons. The length of the CDR3 is 15 residues. Germline assignment: CDR1 SGHKS and CDR2 YYEKEE (reference sequence). V was pared by 0 bases and J by 4 bases, with 6 bases of the junction left unmatched. The specimen was peripheral blood. The rearrangement uses TRBV5-5 and TRBJ1-2, with 7 bases lining up with TRBD1. The source of this sequence is a woman between 45 and 60 years old with acute or convalescent COVID-19. CDR3 sequence reads: CASSLAKQGSYGYTF. CDR3 in DNA: TGTGCCAGCAGCTTGGCTAAACAGGGGTCCTATGGCTACACCTTC.